This TCR beta chain was retrieved from a study of cytomegalovirus exposure and HLA in healthy donors. As for the study in general: Of all 400 or so donors who were genotyped, around 79% belonged to the Caucasian-associated ancestry cluster. General study points: Most TCR beta V segments were productive about 87% or about 30% of the time in an earlier analysis. In a later analysis, an Asian-associated ancestry cluster reportedly showed fewer N-insertions than the approximately 700-donor mean.

PCR involved 60 Vbeta and 13 Jbeta primers. As originally analysed: Later work found around 72 million unique TCR beta chains, with about 10 million shared. TCRdb's table, derived via immunoSEQ multiplex PCR, lists solely in-frame clones and lacks some. V and J calls and clone size are as listed in that table; D and trimming were resolved from the DNA. The table includes some 140,000 clones, 65% to 80% detected once. On this clone: Its specificity is not known.

V shed 1 base and J 1 base; nucleotides not matched to a gene: 4. The CDR3 runs to 17 residues. Germline CDR1 and CDR2: SGHTA and FQGNSA. The chain uses TRBV7-2 and TRBJ2-3, with 11 bases fitting TRBD2. This receptor was identified in a male donor in good health and CMV-seropositive. Sequences were obtained from PBMCs. The CDR3 reads CASSLGLAGPRTDTQYF. CDR3 nucleotide sequence: TGTGCCAGCAGCTTAGGACTAGCGGGACCACGCACAGATACGCAGTATTTT.